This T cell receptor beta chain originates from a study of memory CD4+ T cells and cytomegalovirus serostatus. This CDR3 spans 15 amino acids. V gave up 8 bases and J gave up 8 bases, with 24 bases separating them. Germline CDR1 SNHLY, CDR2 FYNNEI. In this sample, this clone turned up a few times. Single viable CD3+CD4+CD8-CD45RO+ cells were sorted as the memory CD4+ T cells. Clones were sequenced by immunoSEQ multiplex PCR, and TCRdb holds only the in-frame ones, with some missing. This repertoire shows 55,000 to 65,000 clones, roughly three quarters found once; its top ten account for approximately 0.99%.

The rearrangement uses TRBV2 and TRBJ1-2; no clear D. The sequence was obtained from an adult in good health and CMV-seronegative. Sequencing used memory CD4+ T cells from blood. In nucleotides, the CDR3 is TGTGCCAGCGTCTCGATCGCGGGTTCTTCGGGCGGCTACACCTTC. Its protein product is CASVSIAGSSGGYTF.